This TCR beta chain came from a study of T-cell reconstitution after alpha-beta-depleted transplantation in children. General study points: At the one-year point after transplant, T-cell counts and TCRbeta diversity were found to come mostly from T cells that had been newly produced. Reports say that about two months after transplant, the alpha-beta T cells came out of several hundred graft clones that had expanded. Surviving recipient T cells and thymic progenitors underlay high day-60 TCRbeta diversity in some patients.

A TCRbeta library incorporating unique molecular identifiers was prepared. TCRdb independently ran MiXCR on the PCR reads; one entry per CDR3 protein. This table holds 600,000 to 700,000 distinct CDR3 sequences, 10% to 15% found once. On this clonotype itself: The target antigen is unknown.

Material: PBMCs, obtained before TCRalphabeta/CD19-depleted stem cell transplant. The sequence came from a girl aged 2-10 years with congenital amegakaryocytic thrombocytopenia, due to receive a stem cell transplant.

CDR3 coding DNA: TGTGCCAGCAGAGAAAGCGGATTAACCTACGAGCAGTACTTC. It yields the protein CASRESGLTYEQYF. This sequence joins TRBV6-1 and TRBJ2-7, with TRBD2 as a possible D gene (5 bases). From germline, CDR1 is MNHNS and CDR2 SASEGT. Deletions cut 6 bases from V and 2 bases from J, with 14 bases between. The CDR3 is 14 residues long.